The text below deals with one T cell receptor (beta chain). The antigen is not known. Unmatched junction bases numbered 2, after V lost 3 bases and J lost 7 bases. The CDR3 covers 13 residues. Looked up from germline, CDR1 is SNHLY and CDR2 is FYNNEI. Breast cancer patients provided tissue from their axillary draining lymph nodes. TCRdb independently ran MiXCR on the multiplex PCR reads; one entry per CDR3 protein. Among some 110,000 distinct CDR3 sequences listed, more than 25% were seen once. The data stem from a study of breast tumors, draining lymph nodes, adjacent tissues. Study-wide points: Tumor T cell lymph node origin was a supported hypothesis, not proven. Data fit most tumor T cells coming from lymph node, expanding in tumor.

Sequenced: axillary lymph node tissue. The sequence came from a female donor with breast cancer. Some clones in this sample may be carry-over from other donors' samples. This chain links TRBV2 with TRBJ2-7; TRBD2 matches at 11 bases. Here the CDR3 DNA reads TGTGCCAGCAGTGATTTAGCGGGAGGGGAGCAGTACTTC. The encoded protein is CASSDLAGGEQYF. Full variable domain (outside the CDR3, taken from reference TRBV2 and TRBJ2-7): EPEVTQTPSHQVTQMGQEVILRCVPISNHLYFYWYRQILGQKVEFLVSFYNNEISEKSEIFDDQFSVERPDGSNFTLKIRSTKLEDSAMYFCASSDLAGGEQYFGPGTRLTVT.